Listed below are T cell receptor beta chains from one sample, sequenced in a study of blood T cells in healthy people across ages. TCRdb used MiXCR to reprocess the 5' RACE reads, holding one entry per CDR3 protein. The sample includes approximately 940,000 distinct CDR3 sequences, roughly 52% seen only once; the top ten take roughly 12%. The sample taken for sequencing was blood. These receptor sequences come from a man between 25 and 39 years old in good health. CDR3s include the opening cysteine and the closing phenylalanine or tryptophan. The order of the fields is D gene, J gene, V gene, clone size, CDR3 protein, CDR3 DNA. D genes are given only for firm matches. Rows give clone size only sometimes, using once, few, many, or a class for an expanded clone.

-,TRBJ1-2,TRBV5-1,-,CASSFGPSTGTLNYGYTF,TGCGCCAGCAGCTTCGGCCCCTCCACAGGCACCCTTAACTATGGCTACACCTTC
-,TRBJ2-7,TRBV27,-,CASSFRTSGEQYF,TGTGCCAGCAGTTTTCGGACGTCTGGAGAGCAGTACTTC
-,TRBJ2-6,TRBV5-1,-,CASSSTPSGANVLTF,TGCGCCAGCAGCTCTACCCCCTCTGGGGCCAACGTCCTGACTTTC
TRBD2,TRBJ2-5,TRBV7-9,-,CASSPRSSGTQETQYF,TGTGCCAGCAGCCCTAGGAGTAGCGGGACCCAAGAGACCCAGTACTTC
-,TRBJ2-1,TRBV7-3,-,CASSHGVASVNEQFF,TGTGCCAGCAGCCACGGGGTAGCGAGCGTCAATGAGCAGTTCTTC
TRBD1,TRBJ2-5,TRBV7-9,-,CASSPQDRGQETQYF,TGTGCCAGCAGCCCCCAGGACAGGGGTCAAGAGACCCAGTACTTC
-,TRBJ1-2,TRBV5-1,-,CTSSLGGSTPAYGYTF,TGCACCAGCAGCTTGGGAGGGTCCACCCCGGCCTATGGCTACACCTTC
TRBD1,TRBJ1-2,TRBV7-9,-,CASSPPGQGFGYTF,TGTGCCAGCAGCCCACCAGGACAGGGGTTCGGCTACACCTTC
-,TRBJ2-3,TRBV4-1,few,CASSQAGLNGDTQYF,TGCGCCAGCAGCCAAGCGGGGCTCAATGGAGATACGCAGTATTTT
TRBD1,TRBJ1-5,TRBV12-3/TRBV12-4,-,CASSFQGQGYQPQHF,TGTGCCAGCAGTTTCCAGGGACAGGGGTATCAGCCCCAGCATTTT
-,TRBJ2-1,TRBV12-3/TRBV12-4,-,CASGRPSLNEQFF,TGTGCCAGCGGGCGACCGTCCCTCAATGAGCAGTTCTTC
-,TRBJ2-7,TRBV6-2/TRBV6-3,few,CASSYSKITQSSYEQYF,TGTGCCAGCAGTTACTCGAAGATTACCCAGAGCTCCTACGAGCAGTACTTC
-,TRBJ2-3,TRBV29-1,-,CSVVRGDTQYF,TGCAGCGTTGTTCGGGGAGATACGCAGTATTTT
-,TRBJ1-1,TRBV5-1,-,CASSVQVGTEAFF,TGCGCCAGCAGCGTACAAGTGGGCACTGAAGCTTTCTTT
-,TRBJ2-3,TRBV5-1,few,CASRTGTGDTDTQYF,TGCGCCAGCCGAACAGGGACGGGAGACACAGATACGCAGTATTTT
-,TRBJ1-6,TRBV20-1,-,CSAFPAGVYNSPLHF,TGCAGTGCCTTCCCCGCCGGGGTTTATAATTCACCCCTCCACTTT
TRBD1,TRBJ2-7,TRBV11-3,-,CASSRDRGGYEQYF,TGTGCCAGCAGCCGGGACAGGGGGGGGTACGAGCAGTACTTC
-,TRBJ2-7,TRBV21-1,-,CASSHRYLARGPTKPSYEQYF,TGTGCCAGCAGCCACCGTTACCTTGCACGGGGACCTACTAAGCCCTCCTACGAGCAGTACTTC
-,TRBJ2-7,TRBV5-5,few,CASSLGSHEQYF,TGTGCCAGCAGCTTGGGAAGCCACGAGCAGTACTTC
-,TRBJ1-4,TRBV6-2/TRBV6-3,few,CASSGTVNEKLFF,TGTGCCAGCAGTGGGACGGTGAATGAAAAACTGTTTTTT
-,TRBJ2-1,TRBV6-1,-,CASSEAAQETQFF,TGTGCCAGCAGTGAAGCGGCTCAAGAGACCCAGTTCTTC
-,TRBJ1-4,TRBV10-3,-,CAISEQLGNEKLFF,TGTGCCATCAGTGAGCAGCTGGGCAATGAAAAACTGTTTTTT
-,TRBJ1-2,TRBV20-1,many,CSAPLSGSHGSYGYTF,TGCAGTGCTCCACTCTCCGGGTCTCACGGGTCCTATGGCTACACCTTC
-,TRBJ1-1,TRBV3-1,-,CASNFLGNTEAFF,TGTGCCAGCAACTTCCTAGGGAACACTGAAGCTTTCTTT
-,TRBJ1-6,TRBV2,-,CASSESNSPLHF,TGTGCCAGCAGTGAATCAAATTCACCCCTCCACTTT
TRBD1,TRBJ1-1,TRBV29-1,-,CSGGTALTEAFF,TGCAGCGGTGGGACAGCACTCACTGAAGCTTTCTTT
-,TRBJ2-7,TRBV9,-,CASSVARGPYEQYF,TGTGCCAGCAGCGTAGCTCGGGGCCCCTACGAGCAGTACTTC
TRBD1,TRBJ2-3,TRBV4-1,few,CASSRGQGATDTQYF,TGCGCCAGCAGCCGAGGACAGGGGGCGACAGATACGCAGTATTTT
-,TRBJ2-5,TRBV5-6,-,CASSESPGQAKQETQYF,TGTGCCAGCAGCGAGTCCCCTGGGCAGGCGAAGCAAGAGACCCAGTACTTC
-,TRBJ2-5,TRBV27,-,CASSLGAGSATQYF,TGTGCCAGCAGTTTAGGCGCGGGGAGCGCGACCCAGTACTTC
-,TRBJ1-5,TRBV30,-,CAWNGPRSGPQHF,TGTGCCTGGAACGGGCCCAGATCCGGGCCCCAGCATTTT
-,TRBJ1-5,TRBV4-2,-,CASSQDTGYKHF,TGTGCCAGCAGCCAAGACACAGGGTACAAGCATTTT
-,TRBJ1-4,TRBV4-1,-,CASSQGQEEKLFF,TGCGCCAGCAGCCAAGGCCAGGAAGAAAAACTGTTTTTT
-,TRBJ1-1,TRBV6-1,-,CASPSAGGAGTEAFF,TGTGCCAGCCCTTCCGCGGGGGGCGCGGGTACTGAAGCTTTCTTT
-,TRBJ1-1,TRBV11-2,-,CASSTPGVGRGTEAFF,TGTGCCAGCAGCACCCCGGGTGTGGGTCGAGGCACTGAAGCTTTCTTT
TRBD1,TRBJ2-7,TRBV25-1,once,CASSEYFRDSTYEQYF,TGTGCCAGCAGTGAATACTTCCGGGACAGTACCTACGAGCAGTACTTC
-,TRBJ2-5,TRBV2,-,CASSEASRIETQYF,TGTGCCAGCAGTGAAGCGAGTCGCATCGAGACCCAGTACTTC
TRBD1,TRBJ2-7,TRBV18,-,CASSETGQAYEQYF,TGTGCCAGCTCCGAGACAGGACAGGCCTACGAGCAGTACTTC
-,TRBJ1-2,TRBV4-3,-,CASSQDLITANYGYTF,TGCGCCAGCAGCCAAGATTTGATCACAGCTAACTATGGCTACACCTTC
-,TRBJ2-7,TRBV20-1,few,CSARGASYEQYF,TGCAGTGCCCGGGGGGCCTCCTACGAGCAGTACTTC
TRBD1,TRBJ1-2,TRBV12-3/TRBV12-4,-,CASSPQGDLGGYTF,TGTGCCAGCAGTCCCCAGGGGGATTTAGGTGGCTACACCTTC